The T cell receptor beta chain described here comes from a study of blood T cell repertoires in COVID-19. Study background: Samples of COVID-19 (acute and convalescent) were obtained from the United States, Italy and Spain. In each case, the material was cDNA or gDNA derived from T cells, B-cell-depleted T cells, or PBMCs.

There are 16 residues in the CDR3. Trimming removed 6 bases from V and 4 bases from J; junction bases left unmatched: 12. Germline-derived CDR1 and CDR2 are MDHEN and SYDVKM. In the source study's methods: Amplification with reference gene primers provided the estimates of nucleated cell counts. Clones were sequenced by immunoSEQ multiplex PCR, and TCRdb holds only the in-frame ones, with some missing. The DNA gave D and trimming, while V, J and clone size come from that table. Of just under 75,000 clones in the sample, around 80% were seen once. The rearrangement uses TRBV28 and TRBJ1-5, with 7 nucleotides matching TRBD1. The TCR comes from an older man with active or convalescent COVID-19. Sequenced: peripheral blood. The chain's CDR3 is CASRNSGQDWNQPQHF. The CDR3, as DNA: TGTGCCAGCAGAAACTCCGGACAGGATTGGAATCAGCCCCAGCATTTT.